This record covers a single T cell receptor beta chain. Its target is not known. Sequenced by immunoSEQ multiplex PCR; TCRdb stores in-frame clones only, minus some. Of about 130,000 clones listed, around nine tenths were seen once; the top ten hold around 8.2%. The data are from a study of identifying expanded T cells in peripheral blood. Study-wide results and limits: About 1.2 clones differed between technical replicates, versus around 15 and 19 over time.

V was trimmed by 3 bases and J by 3 bases, leaving 8 bases between them. Germline V lookup: CDR1 MNHEY, CDR2 SMNVEV (reference sequence). CDR3 size: 13 residues. Healthy donors had no documented immune events, such as infections, while sampled. The sequence was obtained from a person aged 18 to 70 in good health. Material: blood. The genes are TRBV27 and TRBJ1-1, with no clear D. CDR3 sequence: CASSFTRDTEAFF. As DNA, the CDR3 is TGTGCCAGCAGTTTTACCCGGGACACTGAAGCTTTCTTT.